Below, 22 T cell receptor beta chains from the same sample are listed, as sequenced in a study of blood T cells in healthy people across ages. A J-beta primer mix and a sample-barcoded 5' primer were used in a second PCR of roughly 7 to 12 cycles. Using its own MiXCR run on the 5' RACE reads, TCRdb lists one record per CDR3 protein. This sample has under 2,000,000 distinct CDR3 sequences, with around 50% found just once. Sequencing was carried out using blood. These TCRs come from a woman between 40 and 55 years old in good health.

The chain links TRBV3-1 to TRBJ2-1; TRBD2 agrees at 8 bases. CDR3 length: 19 amino acids. Germline CDR1 reads LGHDT; CDR2 reads YNNKEL (reference sequence). J was trimmed by 1 base and V by 1 base; bases with no gene match: 12. The CDR3 sequence: CASSQGLQRGLASYNEQFF. The DNA for the CDR3 is TGTGCCAGCAGCCAAGGCCTCCAACGTGGACTAGCATCCTACAATGAGCAGTTCTTC.

The CDR3 region has the DNA TGTGCCAGCAGCCCCCATCCGGGATCTAACTATGGCTACACCTTC. It translates to CASSPHPGSNYGYTF. This chain connects TRBV3-1 to TRBJ1-2, with D unclear. This CDR3 is built from 15 residues. Looked up from germline, CDR1 is LGHDT and CDR2 is YNNKEL (reference sequence). Trimming left V 4 bases short and J 0 bases short, with 12 bases between. The full variable domain, in which reference TRBV3-1 and TRBJ1-2 provide the parts outside the CDR3, is DTAVSQTPKYLVTQMGNDKSIKCEQNLGHDTMYWYKQDSKKFLKIMFSYNNKELIINETVPNRFSPKSPDKAHLNLHINSLELGDSAVYFCASSPHPGSNYGYTFGSGTRLTVV.

Of note for this clonotype: A junction boundary mismatches the germline segment, possibly from a read error. The genes are TRBV7-9 and TRBJ2-7; D is perhaps TRBD2 (6 bases). CDR1 SEHNR and CDR2 FQNEAQ come from the germline V gene (reference sequence). The CDR3 has 16 amino acids. The CDR3 DNA is TGTGCCAGCAACTTAGGTGGAGGGCTGGGGTCCTACGAGCAGTACTTC. Protein sequence: CASNLGGGLGSYEQYF.

The genes are TRBV19 and TRBJ1-4; D is ambiguous. CDR1 and CDR2 from the germline V gene are LNHDA and SQIVND (reference sequence). Trimming pared 8 bases from V and 3 bases from J, leaving 10 bases between. The CDR3 has 13 residues. The CDR3 reads CASADRSNEKLFF. As DNA, the CDR3 is TGTGCCAGTGCAGACCGATCTAATGAAAAACTGTTTTTT.

The chain recombines TRBV14 with TRBJ1-6; D call uncertain. The germline V gene encodes CDR1 SGHDN and CDR2 FVKESK. Trimming cost V 0 bases and J 10 bases, with 10 bases left between them. This CDR3 has 14 residues. CDR3 nucleotide sequence: TGTGCCAGCAGCCAAGACAGGATCACGTCACCCCTCCACTTT. Translated: CASSQDRITSPLHF.

This clonotype came up a few times. The V gene is TRBV25-1, the J gene TRBJ2-1, with D uncertain. Trimming took 8 bases from V and 5 from J, leaving 10 bases between them. The CDR3 totals 12 residues. Germline V gene data show CDR1 as MGHDK and CDR2 as SYGVNS. CDR3 sequence (DNA): TGTGCCAGCGCCCACTTACACAATGAGCAGTTCTTC. It is translated as CASAHLHNEQFF.

The chain is built from TRBV9 and TRBJ1-2; D is unclear. The CDR3 totals 14 residues. V was clipped by 6 bases and J by 6 bases, with 18 bases between them. The germline CDR1 and CDR2 sequences are SGDLS and YYNGEE. CDR3 coding DNA: TGTGCCAGCAACCGCGCCGCGGGCGCGAATGGCTACACCTTC. Translation gives CASNRAAGANGYTF.

This chain connects TRBV13 to TRBJ2-1, with 9 bases fitting TRBD1. CDR1 is PRHDT, CDR2 FYEKMQ, per germline (reference sequence). V dropped 5 bases and J dropped 6; count of bases not matched to a gene: 8. CDR3 length: 15 amino acids. The DNA for the CDR3 is TGTGCCAGCAGCCCCACAGGGGGCGCTTCCAATGAGCAGTTCTTC. Translated: CASSPTGGASNEQFF.

This clonotype was counted only a few times. This chain connects TRBV7-2 to TRBJ2-1, with D hard to call. Trimming stripped 1 base from V and 8 bases from J, with 9 bases between. Germline V gives CDR1 SGHTA, CDR2 FQGNSA. The CDR3 consists of 13 residues. The CDR3 sequence is CASSLGHFDEQFF. CDR3 nucleotides: TGTGCCAGCAGCTTAGGGCATTTCGATGAGCAGTTCTTC.

This clonotype has just a few counts. This rearrangement joins TRBV29-1 to TRBJ2-3; 9 bases are shared with TRBD1. The CDR3 has 14 amino acids. Germline V gives CDR1 SQVTM, CDR2 ANQGSEA. V trimming: 2 bases; J trimming: 3 bases; junction bases outside the gene matches: 3. For the CDR3, the DNA is TGCAGCGTTGAACACAGGGGGCGAACAGATACGCAGTATTTT. Its protein product is CSVEHRGRTDTQYF.

This chain uses TRBV7-8 with TRBJ2-7, with 11 bases lining up with TRBD2. Per germline, CDR1 SGHVS and CDR2 FQNEAQ. The length of the CDR3 is 18 residues. The trim removed 4 bases at V and 0 bases at J, leaving 11 bases unmatched. CDR3: CASSSRTSGGRSSYEQYF. In DNA form, the CDR3 reads TGTGCCAGCAGCTCCCGTACTAGCGGGGGACGTAGCTCCTACGAGCAGTACTTC.

The V and J genes are TRBV7-9 and TRBJ2-5; 7 bases are a match to TRBD1. CDR3 length: 17 residues. In germline, CDR1 is SEHNR, CDR2 FQNEAQ (reference sequence). Trimming removed 2 bases from V and 1 base from J; junction bases left unmatched: 10. CDR3 nucleotide sequence: TGTGCCAGCAGCTTACCGGGACAGCCTATACTCCAAGAGACCCAGTACTTC. Amino acid sequence: CASSLPGQPILQETQYF.

This clonotype showed up many times. V usage is TRBV9 and J usage is TRBJ2-5; TRBD2 might be the D (6 bases). Germline-derived CDR1 and CDR2 are SGDLS and YYNGEE. The length of the CDR3 is 12 residues. The V and J ends lost 2 bases and 4 bases respectively, with 6 bases between them. The CDR3 DNA reads TGTGCCAGCAGCGTGGGGGGAGAGACCCAGTACTTC. Translation gives CASSVGGETQYF.

This clonotype was counted only a few times. This chain joins TRBV4-3 and TRBJ2-1, with 7 nucleotides matching TRBD2. The CDR3 consists of 16 residues. The V gene's germline CDR1 is LGHNA and CDR2 YSLEER. V dropped 1 base and J dropped 0; count of bases not matched to a gene: 3. The CDR3 bases are TGCGCCAGCAGCCAAGTGGGAGGGGCCTCCTACAATGAGCAGTTCTTC. Its translation: CASSQVGGASYNEQFF.

The gene calls are TRBV14 and TRBJ2-7; D is undetermined. The J call is in doubt because the DNA end fits TRBJ2-4 better. CDR3 size: 15 residues. Germline V gives CDR1 SGHDN, CDR2 FVKESK. In DNA, the CDR3 is TGTGCCAGCAGCCAAGATCTTAGTCCCACGAGCATTCAGTACTTC. This encodes CASSQDLSPTSIQYF.

J is TRBJ2-5 and V is TRBV20-1; D gene ambiguous. The length of the CDR3 is 13 residues. V dropped 4 bases and J dropped 2 bases, with 11 bases sitting between them. The germline V gene encodes CDR1 DFQATT and CDR2 SNEGSKA (reference sequence). As DNA, the CDR3 is TGCAGTGCTACCTCGGCCGTGCAAGAGACCCAGTACTTC. This encodes CSATSAVQETQYF.

The chain combines TRBV5-1 with TRBJ2-5; 7 nucleotides align to TRBD2. This CDR3 has 17 amino acids. V lost 3 bases, J lost 4 bases, and 15 bases stayed unmatched. The germline CDR1 and CDR2 sequences are SGHRS and YFSETQ. CDR3 sequence reads: CASSSTSVGSSIETQYF. The DNA of the CDR3 is TGCGCCAGCAGCTCAACTAGCGTGGGGTCGTCTATAGAGACCCAGTACTTC.

The CDR3 reads CASSPSGPWETQYF. The CDR3 DNA follows: TGTGCCAGCAGCCCATCGGGGCCGTGGGAGACCCAGTACTTC. The J gene is TRBJ2-5, the V gene TRBV11-2; the D gene could be TRBD1 or TRBD2 (5 bases each). The V and J ends lost 5 bases and 5 bases respectively, with 15 bases between them. Germline V gene sequence: CDR1 SGHAT, CDR2 FQNNGV. The CDR3 length is 14 residues.

The chain couples TRBV20-1 to TRBJ1-5; D uncertain. V was shortened by 0 bases and J by 2 bases, with 17 bases between the two germline ends. In germline, CDR1 is DFQATT, CDR2 SNEGSKA (reference sequence). CDR3 length: 17 residues. CDR3 DNA sequence: TGCAGTGCTAGAGATCAGTACGCCCTCAAGGGCAATCAGCCCCAGCATTTT. Encoded protein: CSARDQYALKGNQPQHF.

The V and J genes are TRBV11-2 and TRBJ2-7; D may correspond to TRBD1 or TRBD2 (5 bases each). Germline assignment: CDR1 SGHAT and CDR2 FQNNGV. V was trimmed by 4 bases and J by 0 bases, leaving 22 bases between them. This CDR3 spans 18 amino acids. DNA for the CDR3: TGTGCCAGCAGCTCAATTGCCATCGGGGCAGGGAGCTCCTACGAGCAGTACTTC. Protein: CASSSIAIGAGSSYEQYF.

The chain links TRBV5-5 to TRBJ2-7; 7 positions match TRBD1. CDR1 is SGHKS and CDR2 is YYEKEE in the germline V gene (reference sequence). The V gene end was trimmed by 4 bases and the J gene end by 2 bases; junction bases not matched to a gene: 6. The CDR3 is made up of 14 amino acids. The CDR3 coding sequence is TGTGCCAGCAGCACCGACAGGGCAACCTACGAGCAGTACTTC. Residues: CASSTDRATYEQYF.

The rearrangement links TRBV7-2 to TRBJ2-1; 9 nucleotides match TRBD1. The germline V gene encodes CDR1 SGHTA and CDR2 FQGNSA. This CDR3 region has 16 residues. Trimming removed 2 bases from V and 10 bases from J; junction bases left unmatched: 12. The CDR3 is CASSLTSDRGTYEQFF. The CDR3 DNA is TGTGCCAGCAGCTTAACTTCGGACAGGGGAACCTACGAGCAGTTCTTC.